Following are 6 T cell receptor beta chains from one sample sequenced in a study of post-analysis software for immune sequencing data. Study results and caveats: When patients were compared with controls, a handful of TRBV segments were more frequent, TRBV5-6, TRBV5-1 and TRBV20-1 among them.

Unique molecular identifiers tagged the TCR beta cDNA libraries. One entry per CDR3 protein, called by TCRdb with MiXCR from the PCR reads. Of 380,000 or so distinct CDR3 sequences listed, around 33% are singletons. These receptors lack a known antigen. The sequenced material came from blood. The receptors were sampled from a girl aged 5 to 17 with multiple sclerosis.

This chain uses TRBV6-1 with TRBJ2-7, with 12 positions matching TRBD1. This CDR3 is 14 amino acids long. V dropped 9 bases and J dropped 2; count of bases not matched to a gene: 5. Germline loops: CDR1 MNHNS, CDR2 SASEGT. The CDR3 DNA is TGTGCCAGTAGGGACAGGGGGCAGCCCTACGAGCAGTACTTC. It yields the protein CASRDRGQPYEQYF.

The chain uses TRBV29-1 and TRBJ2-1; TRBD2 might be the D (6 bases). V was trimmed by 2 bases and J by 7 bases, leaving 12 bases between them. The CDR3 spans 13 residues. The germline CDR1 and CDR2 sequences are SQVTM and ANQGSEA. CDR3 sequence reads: CSVERLGRNEQFF. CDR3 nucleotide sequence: TGCAGCGTTGAAAGGCTGGGGAGGAATGAGCAGTTCTTC.

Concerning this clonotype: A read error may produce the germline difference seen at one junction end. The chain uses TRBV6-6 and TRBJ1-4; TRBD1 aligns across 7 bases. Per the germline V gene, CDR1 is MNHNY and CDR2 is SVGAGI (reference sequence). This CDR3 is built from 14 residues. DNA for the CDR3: TGTGCCAGCAGCCCGACAGGGTCAAATGAAAAGCTGTTTTTT. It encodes CASSPTGSNEKLFF.

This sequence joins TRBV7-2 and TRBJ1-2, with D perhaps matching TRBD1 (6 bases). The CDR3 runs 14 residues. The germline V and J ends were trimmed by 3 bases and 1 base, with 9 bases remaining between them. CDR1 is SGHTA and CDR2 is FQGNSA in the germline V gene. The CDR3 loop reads CASSLGALNYGYTF. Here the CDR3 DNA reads TGTGCCAGCAGCTTGGGGGCCCTTAACTATGGCTACACCTTC. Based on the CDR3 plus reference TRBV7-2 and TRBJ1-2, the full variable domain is GAGVSQSPSNKVTEKGKDVELRCDPISGHTALYWYRQSLGQGLEFLIYFQGNSAPDKSGLPSDRFSAERTGGSVSTLTIQRTQQEDSAVYLCASSLGALNYGYTFGSGTRLTVV.

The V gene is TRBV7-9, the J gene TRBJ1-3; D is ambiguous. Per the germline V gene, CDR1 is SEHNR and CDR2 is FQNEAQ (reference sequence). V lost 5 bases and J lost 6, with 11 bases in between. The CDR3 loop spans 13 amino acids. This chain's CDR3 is CASSGLGKNTIYF. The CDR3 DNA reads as TGTGCCAGCAGCGGGCTCGGGAAAAACACCATATATTTT.

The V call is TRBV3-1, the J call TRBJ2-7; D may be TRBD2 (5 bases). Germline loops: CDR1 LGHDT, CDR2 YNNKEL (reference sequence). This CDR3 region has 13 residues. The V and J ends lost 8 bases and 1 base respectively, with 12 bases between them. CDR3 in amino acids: CASSVGESYEQYF. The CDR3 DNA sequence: TGTGCCAGCTCCGTTGGGGAGTCCTACGAGCAGTACTTC.